A single sample gave rise to the 6 T cell receptor beta chains below, sequenced in a study of cytomegalovirus exposure and HLA in healthy donors. PCR amplification relied on 60 Vbeta primers (plus 13 Jbeta primers). TCRdb keeps only in-frame clones here, not all; method: immunoSEQ multiplex PCR. The sample has 68,000 or so clones; over 75% are singletons. The sample comprised PBMCs. The source is a human donor in good health.

Note on this clone: One end of the junction is discordant with germline, which a read error may explain. CDR3 protein: CVSQVGRGVGTDTQYF. CDR3 nucleotide sequence: TGTGTCAGCCAGGTGGGGCGGGGGGTAGGCACAGATACGCAGTATTTT. The chain combines TRBV7-2 with TRBJ2-3, with 8 bases aligning to TRBD2. This CDR3 has 16 amino acids. Germline assignment: CDR1 SGHTA and CDR2 FQGNSA.

The chain employs TRBV9 and TRBJ1-1; weak D call: TRBD1 (5 bases). The CDR3 spans 13 residues. V lost 3 bases to trimming and J lost 3 bases, with 9 bases between them. Germline loops: CDR1 SGDLS, CDR2 YYNGEE. CDR3 bases: TGTGCCAGCAGCGGGGGACTCGACACTGAAGCTTTCTTT. This codes for CASSGGLDTEAFF.

The chain couples TRBV5-1 to TRBJ1-2, with TRBD1 matching 7 bases. J was trimmed by 7 bases and V by 6 bases; bases with no gene match: 12. From germline, CDR1 is SGHRS and CDR2 YFSETQ. CDR3 length equals 14 residues. The CDR3 spells CASTREGTGVGYTF. Written as DNA, the CDR3 is TGCGCCAGCACCCGGGAAGGCACAGGGGTTGGCTACACCTTC.

This clone has just a few counts. V usage is TRBV5-5 and J usage is TRBJ1-1, with D maybe TRBD1 (5 bases). CDR1 and CDR2 from the germline V gene are SGHKS and YYEKEE (reference sequence). The CDR3 length is 14 residues. V lost 0 bases to trimming and J lost 5 bases, with 11 bases between them. CDR3 in DNA: TGTGCCAGCAGCTTGGAAAGGGGTGGAACTGAAGCTTTCTTT. It codes for CASSLERGGTEAFF.

The rearrangement joins TRBV28 to TRBJ2-7; possibly TRBD2 for D (5 bases). This CDR3 comprises 14 residues. The germline V and J ends were trimmed by 5 bases and 3 bases, with 14 bases remaining between them. In germline, CDR1 is MDHEN, CDR2 SYDVKM. The CDR3 reads CASSLPGVDYEQYF. DNA of the CDR3: TGTGCCAGCAGTCTCCCCGGGGTCGACTACGAGCAGTACTTC.

The chain couples TRBV7-9 to TRBJ2-1, with 10 bases fitting TRBD1. This CDR3 contains 17 residues. Per the germline V gene, CDR1 is SEHNR and CDR2 is FQNEAQ (reference sequence). J gave up 3 bases and V 7 bases, and 12 bases lay outside the gene matches. The CDR3 spells CASMPIGTGDLYNEQFF. The DNA of the CDR3 is TGTGCCAGCATGCCGATCGGGACAGGGGATCTCTACAATGAGCAGTTCTTC.